This entry concerns a single T cell receptor (beta chain). At one boundary the junction diverges from the germline segment, which might be a read error. No patient had autoimmune disease or received systemic immunosuppression. Sequencing was performed with immunoSEQ multiplex PCR; in TCRdb, only in-frame clones are kept and a portion is missing. The table lists around 69,000 clones, roughly 86% of them singletons. The CDR3 covers 11 residues. CDR1 and CDR2 (germline): MDHEN, SYDVKM. The entry originates in a study of OX40 agonist ivuxolimab in advanced cancers. The sequencing here drew on CD4+ or CD8+ T cells sorted from blood, taken in a trial of the OX40 agonist ivuxolimab. The V gene is TRBV28, the J gene TRBJ2-1; D is ambiguous. The TCR originated in an adult with an advanced solid tumor such as melanoma, head and neck, liver or kidney cancer. The CDR3 DNA reads as TGTGCCAGCAGTGCGGCACCGGCTACGATCTTC. Its translation: CASSAAPATIF.